This T cell receptor beta chain emerged from a study of blood T cell repertoires in COVID-19 (dated by TCRdb to 2018 to 2021). For the study in its entirety: The collaborator samples originated in the United States, Italy and Spain and spanned the acute and convalescent phases of COVID-19. Subjects who had been exposed to COVID-19, were actively infected with it, or had recovered from it provided the deeply sampled blood TCRbeta repertoires that made up the dataset. The material from the prospective study consisted of cDNA or gDNA derived from T cells, B-cell-depleted T cells, or PBMCs. Where available, HLA class I and class II types were obtained from metadata supplied by the sample provider rather than from assay-based typing. Samples were obtained from the ongoing ImmuneRACE study (first 160 participants) and from approximately 1,200 subjects provided by 6 global collaborators. The repertoires were released in a freely available public database meant as a resource for research on the immune response to SARS-CoV-2. The sample metadata nearly always contained a de-identified subject ID, COVID-19 status, age in years and sex. What the study reported, not specific to this receptor: How much clinical and demographic metadata was included differed by source and by participant, and the metadata was provided uncurated.

Including cysteine and phenylalanine, the CDR3 has 14 amino acids. Only the CDR3 region is kept as DNA, spanning 42 bases read in frame from base 1. CDR1 MNHEY and CDR2 SVGAGI were looked up in the germline V gene. Unmatched junction bases come to 6, with V trimmed by 5 bases and J by 5 bases. The immunoSEQ Assay, a bias-controlled multiplex PCR, was used to amplify TCRbeta CDR3 regions from genomic DNA. On the study's bioinformatics: The number of nucleated cells in each sample was estimated by amplification of reference gene primers within the assay. To quantify the absolute abundance of each unique TCRbeta CDR3 rearrangement, sequence reads were collapsed and filtered. Productive Simpson clonality was computed per sample as the square root of Simpson's diversity index over productive rearrangements. Here the immuneACCESS table is served through TCRdb, limited to in-frame sequences with V and J called. Missing clones are a known gap in these copies; in checked studies unresolved V genes cover under half, and the rest lacks a known reason. V and J calls and clone size follow that table, whereas D and trimming were derived from the DNA. Here the sample has about 140,000 clones; approximately 83% occur a single time. The ten largest clonotypes hold approximately 4% of the sample.

Each collaborating institution followed its own protocols to collect whole blood in K2EDTA tubes. For TCRbeta analysis, collaborators shipped samples in one of three forms: frozen whole blood, isolated PBMCs, or DNA extracted from either of those sample types. Comment on this clone: Its antigen is unknown. One base away there is no much larger clone; base qualities are not given.

In this chain, TRBV6-5 is recombined with TRBJ1-1, and TRBD1 aligns with 9 junction nucleotides. Sequenced: peripheral blood. The source is a woman aged 60-75 years with acute or convalescent COVID-19. CDR3 region: CASSNTGGITEAFF. The nucleotide sequence reads as follows: TGTGCCAGCAGTAATACAGGGGGCATTACTGAAGCTTTCTTT.